The 17 T cell receptor beta chains presented below share a single source sample, sequenced in a study of cytomegalovirus exposure and HLA in healthy donors. The protocol was immunoSEQ multiplex PCR, while the TCRdb copy is restricted to in-frame clones and leaves out a portion. The sample shows over 150,000 clones, 84% of them seen only once. The material sequenced was PBMCs. The source is a young woman in good health and CMV-seropositive.

V is TRBV28 and J is TRBJ2-7; no firm D call. Trimming stripped 3 bases from V and 2 bases from J, with 8 bases between. Per the germline V gene, CDR1 is MDHEN and CDR2 is SYDVKM. The CDR3 sequence is 13 residues long. The CDR3 nucleotides read TGTGCCAGCAGTTTTCGTACACCCTACGAGCAGTACTTC. Protein sequence: CASSFRTPYEQYF.

The V gene is TRBV5-4, the J gene TRBJ2-1; TRBD2 matches 8 bases. The CDR3 extends over 16 amino acids. V trimming: 2 bases; J trimming: 4 bases; junction bases outside the gene matches: 8. CDR1 and CDR2 from the germline V gene are SGHNT and YYREEE (reference sequence). CDR3: CASSLAGVPGYNEQFF. DNA for the CDR3: TGTGCCAGCAGCTTAGCGGGAGTTCCGGGGTACAATGAGCAGTTCTTC.

The rearrangement uses TRBV19 and TRBJ1-1; 8 nucleotides align to TRBD1. There are 15 residues in the CDR3. The V and J ends lost 3 bases and 2 bases, in that order; junction bases with no gene match: 5. Germline lookup yields CDR1 LNHDA and CDR2 SQIVND (reference sequence). Here the CDR3 reads CASSIGTGVNTEAFF. CDR3 nucleotide sequence: TGTGCCAGTAGTATCGGGACAGGAGTTAACACTGAAGCTTTCTTT.

The J gene is TRBJ2-3, the V gene TRBV29-1; 9 bases fit TRBD2. This CDR3 is 18 amino acids long. Germline V gene sequence: CDR1 SQVTM, CDR2 ANQGSEA. V lost 3 bases, J lost 2 bases, and 15 bases stayed unmatched. CDR3 residues: CSVESGTSIRPDTDTQYF. CDR3 nucleotide sequence: TGCAGCGTTGAGTCCGGGACTAGCATACGCCCTGACACAGATACGCAGTATTTT.

To note about this clone: The same CDR3 is also encoded by other DNA sequences in this sample. The chain couples TRBV29-1 to TRBJ2-3; D perhaps matches TRBD1 (6 bases). V shed 6 bases and J shed 2 bases, with 12 bases lying between them. Germline V gene lookup returns CDR1 SQVTM and CDR2 ANQGSEA. The CDR3 runs 13 residues. CDR3 DNA sequence: TGCAGCGTGTTCGGACAGTTCACAGATACGCAGTATTTT. Protein: CSVFGQFTDTQYF.

The V and J genes are TRBV7-9 and TRBJ2-7; 9 bases line up with TRBD1. Germline assignment: CDR1 SEHNR and CDR2 FQNEAQ (reference sequence). The CDR3 totals 14 residues. V shed 5 bases, J shed 3 bases, and the junction held 5 bases outside the gene matches. Here the CDR3 DNA reads TGTGCCAGCAGCACCGGGACAGGGTTCTACGAGCAGTACTTC. It translates to CASSTGTGFYEQYF. Full variable domain (outside the CDR3, taken from reference TRBV7-9 and TRBJ2-7): DTGVSQNPRHKITKRGQNVTFRCDPISEHNRLYWYRQTLGQGPEFLTYFQNEAQLEKSRLLSDRFSAERPKGSFSTLEIQRTEQGDSAMYLCASSTGTGFYEQYFGPGTRLTVT.

The V call is TRBV4-2, the J call TRBJ2-7; TRBD2 aligns across 13 bases. J lost 9 bases, V lost 1 base, and 9 bases had no gene match. The CDR3 covers 16 residues. Germline CDR1 reads LGHNA; CDR2 reads YNFKEQ. Here the CDR3 reads CASSQALAGGPGWQYF. In nucleotides, the CDR3 is TGTGCCAGCAGCCAAGCACTAGCGGGAGGGCCCGGGTGGCAGTACTTC.

The V and J genes are TRBV27 and TRBJ2-6, with D possibly TRBD1 on 6 matching bases. The CDR3 covers 22 residues. V was shortened by 6 bases and J by 0 bases, with 30 bases between the two germline ends. Germline V lookup: CDR1 MNHEY, CDR2 SMNVEV (reference sequence). The DNA of the CDR3 is TGTGCCAGCAGCGGAGTACAGGGATCCATGAGAAATTGGGACTCTGGGGCCAACGTCCTGACTTTC. Amino acid sequence: CASSGVQGSMRNWDSGANVLTF.

V gene TRBV9 combines with J gene TRBJ2-7, with a possible D match to TRBD2 (5 bases). CDR1 and CDR2 (germline): SGDLS, YYNGEE. This CDR3 is built from 14 residues. The V end was cut by 3 bases, the J end by 2 bases, with 12 bases between. DNA for the CDR3: TGTGCCAGCAGCGGTTCCGCCGGGGCCTACGAGCAGTACTTC. This translates into CASSGSAGAYEQYF.

The chain is built from TRBV27 and TRBJ2-5; tentative D call: TRBD2 (6 bases). The germline V gene encodes CDR1 MNHEY and CDR2 SMNVEV (reference sequence). The CDR3 length is 15 residues. V was pared by 3 bases and J by 3 bases, with 14 bases between. In DNA, the CDR3 is TGTGCCAGCAGTTTCGTAGCTAGCGTAAAAGAGACCCAGTACTTC. Translated: CASSFVASVKETQYF.

The gene calls are TRBV6-5 and TRBJ2-5; 9 nucleotides agree with TRBD1. The length of the CDR3 is 14 residues. The germline V gene has CDR1 MNHEY and CDR2 SVGAGI. The trim removed 7 bases at V and 5 bases at J, leaving 8 bases unmatched. Here the CDR3 reads CASTWTGAWETQYF. In DNA, the CDR3 is TGTGCCAGCACCTGGACAGGGGCATGGGAGACCCAGTACTTC.

This clone was recorded a few times. In nucleotides, the CDR3 is TGTGCCAGTAGTCTGGACAGGGGTACTGAAGCTTTCTTT. This gives the protein CASSLDRGTEAFF. The chain joins TRBV19 to TRBJ1-1, with 9 bases identical to TRBD1. Unmatched junction bases numbered 3, after V lost 5 bases and J lost 5 bases. CDR1 and CDR2 (germline): LNHDA, SQIVND (reference sequence). This CDR3 spans 13 amino acids.

A single count supports this clone. The rearrangement uses TRBV7-6 and TRBJ2-7; TRBD1 matches at 9 bases. CDR3 length: 15 residues. Germline CDR1 SGHVS, CDR2 FNYEAQ. V was clipped by 5 bases and J by 1 base; unmatched bases: 6. The CDR3 sequence: CASSDPGQGSYEQYF. CDR3 nucleotide sequence: TGTGCCAGCAGCGACCCGGGACAGGGTTCCTACGAGCAGTACTTC.

The V gene is TRBV7-9, the J gene TRBJ1-1; no firm D call. The CDR3 is 12 residues long. Germline V gene data show CDR1 as SEHNR and CDR2 as FQNEAQ (reference sequence). The V end was cut by 5 bases, the J end by 4 bases, with 8 bases between. The CDR3 loop is CASSPVFTEAFF. CDR3 bases: TGTGCCAGCAGCCCCGTCTTCACTGAAGCTTTCTTT.

The rearrangement links TRBV6-1 to TRBJ2-5; TRBD1 aligns across 9 bases. Germline V gene data show CDR1 as MNHNS and CDR2 as SASEGT. The trim removed 6 bases at V and 3 bases at J, leaving 8 bases unmatched. The CDR3 is 15 amino acids. The CDR3 DNA reads TGTGCCAGCAGGAGGGGACGGGACAGGGAAGAGACCCAGTACTTC. This gives the protein CASRRGRDREETQYF.

This rearrangement joins TRBV7-9 to TRBJ1-3; D is unresolved. The V end lost 1 base, the J end lost 4 bases, and 11 bases lay between the germline ends. The CDR3 covers 15 residues. Germline CDR1 is SEHNR and CDR2 is FQNEAQ (reference sequence). The CDR3 DNA reads as TGTGCCAGCAGCTTAGGCGGAACGCTAGGAAACACCATATATTTT. Translation gives CASSLGGTLGNTIYF.

The genes are TRBV30 and TRBJ2-1; D gene unclear. This CDR3 has 11 amino acids. Germline CDR1 reads GTSNPN; CDR2 reads SVGIG (reference sequence). Trimming removed 3 bases from V and 2 bases from J, with 2 bases in between. The CDR3 region has the DNA TGTGCCTGGAGCGCCTACAATGAGCAGTTCTTC. It encodes CAWSAYNEQFF.